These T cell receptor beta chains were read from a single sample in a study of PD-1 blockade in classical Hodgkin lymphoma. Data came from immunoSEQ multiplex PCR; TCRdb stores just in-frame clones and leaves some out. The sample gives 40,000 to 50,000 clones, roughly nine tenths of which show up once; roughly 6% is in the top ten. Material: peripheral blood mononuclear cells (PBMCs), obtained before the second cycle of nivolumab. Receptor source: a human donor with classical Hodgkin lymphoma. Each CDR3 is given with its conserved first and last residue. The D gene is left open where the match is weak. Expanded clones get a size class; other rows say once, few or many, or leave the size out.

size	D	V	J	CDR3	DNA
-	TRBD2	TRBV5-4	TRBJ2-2	CASSKVPSGRANTGELFF	TGTGCCAGCAGCAAAGTCCCTAGCGGGAGAGCGAACACCGGGGAGCTGTTTTTT
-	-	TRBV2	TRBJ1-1	CASSDFGGSNTEAFF	TGTGCCAGCAGTGATTTCGGGGGCTCGAACACTGAAGCTTTCTTT
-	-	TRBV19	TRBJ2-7	CASSISRAGEQYF	TGTGCCAGTAGTATATCCAGGGCGGGCGAGCAGTACTTC
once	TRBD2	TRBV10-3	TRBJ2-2	CAISEGGLAGFGTGELFF	TGTGCCATCAGTGAGGGGGGACTAGCGGGATTCGGAACCGGGGAGCTGTTTTTT
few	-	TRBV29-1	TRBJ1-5	CSAKDVNQPQHF	TGCAGCGCTAAGGACGTCAATCAGCCCCAGCATTTT
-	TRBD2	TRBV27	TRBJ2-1	CASSLYLAGGRNEQFF	TGTGCCAGCAGTTTATATCTAGCGGGGGGCCGAAATGAGCAGTTCTTC
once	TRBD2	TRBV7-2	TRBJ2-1	CASSTARAGGYNEQFF	TGTGCCAGCAGCACCGCCCGGGCGGGGGGGTACAATGAGCAGTTCTTC
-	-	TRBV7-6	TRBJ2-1	CASSLADPHNEQFF	TGTGCCAGCAGCTTAGCGGACCCACACAATGAGCAGTTCTTC
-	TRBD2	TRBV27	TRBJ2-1	CASSSLAGANEQFF	TGTGCCAGCAGTTCGCTAGCGGGAGCTAATGAGCAGTTCTTC
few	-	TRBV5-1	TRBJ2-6	CASSALASGANVLTF	TGCGCCAGCAGCGCTTTGGCCTCTGGGGCCAACGTCCTGACTTTC
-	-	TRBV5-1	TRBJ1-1	CASSLSGTEAFF	TGCGCCAGCAGCTTGAGCGGCACTGAAGCTTTCTTT
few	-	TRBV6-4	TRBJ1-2	CASSKDSTPNYGYTF	TGTGCCAGCAGCAAGGACAGCACACCTAACTATGGCTACACCTTC
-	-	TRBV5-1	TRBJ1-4	CASSPSTFNEKLFF	TGCGCCAGCTCCCCGAGCACCTTTAATGAAAAACTGTTTTTT
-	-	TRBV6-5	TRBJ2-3	CASRPQGLLTDTQYF	TGTGCCAGCAGACCACAGGGTTTATTAACAGATACGCAGTATTTT
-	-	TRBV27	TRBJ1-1	CASSSIPGSYTEAFF	TGTGCCAGCAGTTCTATTCCGGGGTCATACACTGAAGCTTTCTTT
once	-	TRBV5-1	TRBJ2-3	CASSLAPGTSTDTQYF	TGCGCCAGCAGCTTGGCCCCAGGGACTAGCACAGATACGCAGTATTTT
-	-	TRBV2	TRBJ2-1	CASSRRGPQNNEQFF	TGTGCCAGCAGCCGGAGGGGACCGCAAAACAATGAGCAGTTCTTC
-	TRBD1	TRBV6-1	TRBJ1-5	CASSETTQGGNQPQHF	TGTGCCAGCAGTGAAACTACACAGGGGGGTAATCAGCCCCAGCATTTT
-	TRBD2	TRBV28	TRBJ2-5	CASSPMGRGVTQYF	TGTGCCAGCAGTCCAATGGGGCGGGGGGTGACCCAGTACTTC
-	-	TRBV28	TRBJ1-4	CASSSRPGTLNEKLFF	TGTGCCAGCAGTTCCCGTCCCGGGACATTGAATGAAAAACTGTTTTTT
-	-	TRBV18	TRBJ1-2	CASSPPEQANYGYTF	TGTGCCAGCTCACCACCCGAACAGGCTAACTATGGCTACACCTTC
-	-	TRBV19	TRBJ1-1	CASSTLGLNTEAFF	TGTGCCAGTAGTACTCTAGGGCTGAACACTGAAGCTTTCTTT
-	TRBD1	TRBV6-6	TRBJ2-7	CASSGTGGSYEQYF	TGTGCCAGCAGTGGGACAGGGGGATCCTACGAGCAGTACTTC
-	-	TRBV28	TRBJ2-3	CASSLEGVSQYF	TGTGCCAGCAGTTTAGAGGGAGTATCTCAGTATTTT
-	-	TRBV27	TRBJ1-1	CASSLRGSGSTEAFF	TGTGCCAGCAGTTTGCGAGGGTCCGGGAGCACTGAAGCTTTCTTT
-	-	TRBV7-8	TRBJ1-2	CASSPRRGANYGYTF	TGTGCCAGCAGCCCCCGGAGGGGGGCCAACTATGGCTACACCTTC
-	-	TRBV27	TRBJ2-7	CASSFSPRYEQYF	TGTGCCAGCAGCTTTTCCCCCCGCTACGAGCAGTACTTC
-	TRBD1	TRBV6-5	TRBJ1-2	CASSYAQGAGGYTF	TGTGCCAGCAGTTACGCTCAGGGGGCAGGTGGCTACACCTTC
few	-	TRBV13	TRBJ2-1	CASSSSRRNEQFF	TGTGCCAGCAGCTCTTCCCGGAGGAATGAGCAGTTCTTC
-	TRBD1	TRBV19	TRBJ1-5	CASSSRRDRAQPQHF	TGTGCCAGTAGTAGCCGCCGAGACAGGGCTCAGCCCCAGCATTTT
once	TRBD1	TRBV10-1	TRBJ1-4	CARQGAGNEKLFF	TGCGCCAGACAGGGGGCCGGCAATGAAAAACTGTTTTTT
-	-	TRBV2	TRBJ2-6	CASGVGGSGANVLTF	TGTGCCAGCGGAGTCGGAGGCTCTGGGGCCAACGTCCTGACTTTC
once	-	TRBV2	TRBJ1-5	CASSERGNQPQHF	TGTGCCAGCAGTGAGAGAGGGAATCAGCCCCAGCATTTT
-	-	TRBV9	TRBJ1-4	CASSVGNYEKLFF	TGTGCCAGCAGCGTAGGAAACTATGAAAAACTGTTTTTT
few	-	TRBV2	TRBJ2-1	CASRAGWDNEQFF	TGTGCCAGCAGGGCCGGCTGGGACAATGAGCAGTTCTTC
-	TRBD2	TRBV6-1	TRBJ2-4	CASSVGLAGGAKNIQYF	TGTGCCAGCAGTGTGGGACTAGCGGGAGGCGCCAAAAACATTCAGTACTTC
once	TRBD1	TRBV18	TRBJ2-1	CASSHRDRVWDEQFF	TGTGCCAGCTCACACCGGGACAGGGTTTGGGATGAGCAGTTCTTC
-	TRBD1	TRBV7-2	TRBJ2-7	CASSFVRGPYEQYF	TGTGCCAGCAGCTTCGTCAGGGGGCCCTACGAGCAGTACTTC
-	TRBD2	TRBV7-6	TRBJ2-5	CASTFLGSGGSQETQYF	TGTGCCTCTACTTTCCTTGGCAGCGGGGGGTCCCAAGAGACCCAGTACTTC
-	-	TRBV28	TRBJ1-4	CASRLGANEKLFF	TGTGCCAGCCGGCTGGGTGCTAATGAAAAACTGTTTTTT
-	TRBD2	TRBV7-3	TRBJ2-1	CASSLRPGSSGGPFF	TGTGCCAGCAGCTTAAGGCCCGGTAGTAGCGGGGGGCCGTTCTTC
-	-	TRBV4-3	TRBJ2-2	CASSRWHKNGELFF	TGCGCCAGCAGCCGGTGGCACAAGAACGGGGAGCTGTTTTTT
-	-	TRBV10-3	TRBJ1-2	CAISGLGTDYGYTF	TGTGCCATCAGTGGCCTAGGGACCGACTATGGCTACACCTTC
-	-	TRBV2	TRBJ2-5	CATVNGEETQYF	TGTGCCACCGTGAACGGGGAGGAGACCCAGTACTTC
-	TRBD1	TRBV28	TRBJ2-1	CASSQTGTGNYEQFF	TGTGCCAGCAGTCAGACCGGGACAGGGAACTATGAGCAGTTCTTC
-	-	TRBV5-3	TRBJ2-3	CARSPRTAHTDTQYF	TGTGCCAGAAGCCCGAGGACAGCCCACACAGATACGCAGTATTTT
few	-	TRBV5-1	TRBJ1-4	CASAGASNEKLFF	TGCGCCAGCGCCGGAGCGAGTAATGAAAAACTGTTTTTT
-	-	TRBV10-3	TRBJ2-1	CAISEGNEQFF	TGTGCCATCAGTGAGGGCAATGAGCAGTTCTTC
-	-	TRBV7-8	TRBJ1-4	CASSLALRQGRTNEKLFF	TGTGCCAGCAGCTTAGCGCTAAGGCAGGGAAGAACTAATGAAAAACTGTTTTTT
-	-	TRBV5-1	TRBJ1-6	CASSFQGGSPLHF	TGCGCCAGCAGCTTCCAGGGAGGTTCACCCCTCCACTTT
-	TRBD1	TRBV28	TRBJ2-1	CASSTGTGSLNEQFF	TGTGCCAGCAGTACAGGGACAGGGTCTCTAAATGAGCAGTTCTTC
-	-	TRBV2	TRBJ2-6	CASSDTIAAGANVLTF	TGTGCCAGCAGTGATACGATCGCAGCTGGGGCCAACGTCCTGACTTTC
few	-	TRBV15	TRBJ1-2	CATSRDQGFVPDGYTF	TGTGCCACCAGCAGAGATCAGGGCTTCGTCCCTGACGGCTACACCTTC
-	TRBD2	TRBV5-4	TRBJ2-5	CASSGASGVETQYF	TGTGCCAGCAGCGGGGCTAGCGGGGTAGAGACCCAGTACTTC
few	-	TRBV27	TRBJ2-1	CASSPGRTGNEQFF	TGTGCCAGCAGTCCCGGACGTACGGGCAATGAGCAGTTCTTC
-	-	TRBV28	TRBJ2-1	CASSLPGYEQFF	TGTGCCAGCAGTTTGCCCGGGTATGAGCAGTTCTTC
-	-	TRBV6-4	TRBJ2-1	CASSDGEEGDNEQFF	TGTGCCAGCAGTGACGGGGAGGAGGGGGACAATGAGCAGTTCTTC